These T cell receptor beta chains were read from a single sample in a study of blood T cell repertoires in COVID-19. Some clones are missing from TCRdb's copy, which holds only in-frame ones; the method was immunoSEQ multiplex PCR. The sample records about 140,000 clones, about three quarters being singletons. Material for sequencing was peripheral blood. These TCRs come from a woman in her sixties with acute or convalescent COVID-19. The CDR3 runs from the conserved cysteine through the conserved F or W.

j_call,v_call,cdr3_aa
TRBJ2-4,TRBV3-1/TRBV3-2,CASSQGDSIQYF
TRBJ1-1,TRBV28,CASSWGHGGDTEAFF
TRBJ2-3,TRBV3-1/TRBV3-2,CASSQGGVTQYF
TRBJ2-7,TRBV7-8,CASSNGGEQYF
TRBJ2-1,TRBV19,CASSISTGSLYNEQFF
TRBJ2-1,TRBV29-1,CSVEGFLNEQFF
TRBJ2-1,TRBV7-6,CASSLNSGYNEQFF
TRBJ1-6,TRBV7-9,CASSPQGSLDSPLHF
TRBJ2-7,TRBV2,CASSGYSYEQYF
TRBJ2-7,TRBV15,CATSRDLIETSGRFEQYF
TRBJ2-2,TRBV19,CASTRRGGQVNTGELFF
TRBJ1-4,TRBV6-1,CASSERGAGGEKLFF
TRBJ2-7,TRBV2,CASLGGSHEQYF
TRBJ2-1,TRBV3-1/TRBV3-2,CASSRRTSNEQFF
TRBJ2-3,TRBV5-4,CASSPRGGTDTQYF
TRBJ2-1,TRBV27,CASSRILAGVGNEQFF
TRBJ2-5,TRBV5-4,CASSPRLADQETQYF
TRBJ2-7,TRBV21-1,CAIGTSGAPGEQYF
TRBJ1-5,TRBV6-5,CASKTGWDQPQHF
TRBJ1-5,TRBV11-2,CASSLDQTGQPQHF
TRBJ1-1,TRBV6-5,CASSYSRVSTEAFF
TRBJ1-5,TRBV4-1,CASRIEQVSNQPQHF
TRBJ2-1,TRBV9,CASSESIAPSGNEQFF
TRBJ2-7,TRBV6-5,CASSLREGAYEQYF
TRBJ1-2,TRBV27,CASSSRQGSGYGYTF
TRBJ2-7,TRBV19,CASRASPSSYEQYF
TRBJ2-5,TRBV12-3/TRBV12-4,CASNQDSQETQYF
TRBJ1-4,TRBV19,CASSYSRGLGATNEKLFF
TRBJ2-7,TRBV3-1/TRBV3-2,CASSQVFAVYEQYF
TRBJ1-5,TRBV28,CASSHNHRAAQPQHF
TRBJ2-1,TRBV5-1,CASSRLAAYNEQFF
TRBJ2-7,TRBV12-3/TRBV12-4,CASGLVGEQYF
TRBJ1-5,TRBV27,CASSSARAINQPQHF
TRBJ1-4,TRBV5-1,CASSSTGINEKLFF
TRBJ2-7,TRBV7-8,CASSPGTFSYEQYF
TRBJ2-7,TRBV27,CASSFRGPSGEQYF
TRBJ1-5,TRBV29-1,CSVRWEGVRGIHF
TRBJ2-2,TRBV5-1,CASSSGLAANTGELFF
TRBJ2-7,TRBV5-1,CASTPGLAGKDEQYF